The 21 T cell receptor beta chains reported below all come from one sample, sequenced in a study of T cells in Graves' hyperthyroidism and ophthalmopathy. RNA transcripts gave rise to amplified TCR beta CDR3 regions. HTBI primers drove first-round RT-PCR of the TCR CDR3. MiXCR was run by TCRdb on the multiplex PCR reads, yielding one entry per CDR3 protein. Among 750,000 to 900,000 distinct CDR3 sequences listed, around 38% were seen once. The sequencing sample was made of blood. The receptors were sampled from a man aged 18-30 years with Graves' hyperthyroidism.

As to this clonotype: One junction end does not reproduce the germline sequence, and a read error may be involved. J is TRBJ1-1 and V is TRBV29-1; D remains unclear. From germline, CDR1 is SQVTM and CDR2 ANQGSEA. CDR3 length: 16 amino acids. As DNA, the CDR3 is TGCGGCGTTAAAGGAGGACGAGGACGTTCGAACACTGAAGCTTTCTTT. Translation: CGVKGGRGRSNTEAFF.

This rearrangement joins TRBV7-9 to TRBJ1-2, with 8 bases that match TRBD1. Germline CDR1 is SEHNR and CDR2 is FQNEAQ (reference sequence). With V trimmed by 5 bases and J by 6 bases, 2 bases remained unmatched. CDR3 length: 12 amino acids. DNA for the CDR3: TGTGCCAGCAGCCGACAGGGGAATGGCTACACCTTC. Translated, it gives CASSRQGNGYTF.

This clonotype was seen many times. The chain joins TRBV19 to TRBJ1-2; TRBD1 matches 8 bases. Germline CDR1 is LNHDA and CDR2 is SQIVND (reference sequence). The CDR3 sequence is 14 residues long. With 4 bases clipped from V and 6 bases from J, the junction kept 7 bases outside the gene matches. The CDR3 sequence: CASSTSTGAHGYTF. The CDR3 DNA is TGTGCCAGTAGTACATCGACAGGGGCCCATGGCTACACCTTC.

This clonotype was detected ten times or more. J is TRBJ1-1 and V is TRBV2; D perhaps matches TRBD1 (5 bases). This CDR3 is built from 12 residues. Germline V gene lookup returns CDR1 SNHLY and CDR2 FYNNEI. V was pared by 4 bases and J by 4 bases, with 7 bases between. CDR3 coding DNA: TGTGCCAGCAGTGGGGGCGGCACTGAAGCTTTCTTT. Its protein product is CASSGGGTEAFF.

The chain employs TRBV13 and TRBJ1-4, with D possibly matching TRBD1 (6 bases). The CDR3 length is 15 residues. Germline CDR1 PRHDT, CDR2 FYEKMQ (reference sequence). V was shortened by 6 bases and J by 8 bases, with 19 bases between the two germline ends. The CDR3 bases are TGTGCCAGCAGTTACGGGGGGGGCGCGTTAGAAAAACTGTTTTTT. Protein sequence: CASSYGGGALEKLFF.

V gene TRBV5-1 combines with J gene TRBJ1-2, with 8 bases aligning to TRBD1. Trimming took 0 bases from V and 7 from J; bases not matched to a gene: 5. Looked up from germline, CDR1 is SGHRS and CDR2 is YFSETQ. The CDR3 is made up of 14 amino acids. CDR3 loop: CASSLATGDTGYTF. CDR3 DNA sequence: TGCGCCAGCAGCTTGGCGACAGGGGACACTGGCTACACCTTC.

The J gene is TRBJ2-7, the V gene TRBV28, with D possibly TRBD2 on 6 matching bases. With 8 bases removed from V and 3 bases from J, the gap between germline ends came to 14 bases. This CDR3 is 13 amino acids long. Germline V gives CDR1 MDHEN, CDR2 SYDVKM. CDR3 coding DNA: TGTGCCAGCCAGGAGGGAGTAGTCTACGAGCAGTACTTC. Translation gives CASQEGVVYEQYF. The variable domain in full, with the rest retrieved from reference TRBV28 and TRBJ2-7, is DVKVTQSSRYLVKRTGEKVFLECVQDMDHENMFWYRQDPGLGLRLIYFSYDVKMKEKGDIPEGYSVSREKKERFSLILESASTNQTSMYLCASQEGVVYEQYFGPGTRLTVT.

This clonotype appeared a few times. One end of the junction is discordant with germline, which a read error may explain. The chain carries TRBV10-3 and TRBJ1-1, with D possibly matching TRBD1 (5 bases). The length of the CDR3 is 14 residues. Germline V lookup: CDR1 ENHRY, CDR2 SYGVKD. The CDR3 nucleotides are TGTGCCAGCAGTTACGCTCCCGGGGGAACTGAAGCTTTCTTT. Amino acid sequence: CASSYAPGGTEAFF.

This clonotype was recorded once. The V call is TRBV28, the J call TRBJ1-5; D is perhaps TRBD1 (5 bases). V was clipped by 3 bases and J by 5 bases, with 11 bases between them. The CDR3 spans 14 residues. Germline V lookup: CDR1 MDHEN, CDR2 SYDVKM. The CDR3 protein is CASSFPRAHQPQHF. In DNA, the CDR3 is TGTGCCAGCAGTTTCCCCAGGGCACATCAGCCCCAGCATTTT.

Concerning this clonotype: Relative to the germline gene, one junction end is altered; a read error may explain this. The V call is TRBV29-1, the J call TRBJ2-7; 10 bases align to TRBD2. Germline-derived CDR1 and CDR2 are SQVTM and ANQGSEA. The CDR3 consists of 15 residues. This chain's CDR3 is CSVDKREGLTGELYF. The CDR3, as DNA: TGCAGCGTGGATAAGCGGGAGGGCTTGACCGGGGAGCTGTACTTC.

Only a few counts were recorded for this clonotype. The DNA for the CDR3 is TGTGCCAGCAGCTGGGACAGGCGACTGTTTTTT. Protein sequence: CASSWDRRLFF. V usage is TRBV6-1 and J usage is TRBJ1-4; 8 bases are shared with TRBD1. V was clipped by 6 bases and J by 13 bases; unmatched bases: 4. CDR1 MNHNS and CDR2 SASEGT come from the germline V gene. There are 11 residues in the CDR3.

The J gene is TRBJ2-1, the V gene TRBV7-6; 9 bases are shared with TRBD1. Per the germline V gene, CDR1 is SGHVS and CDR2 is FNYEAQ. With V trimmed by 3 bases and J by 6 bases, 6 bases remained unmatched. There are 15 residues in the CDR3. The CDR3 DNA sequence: TGTGCCAGCAGCTTGGCCGGGACAGGGCTCAATGAGCAGTTCTTC. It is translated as CASSLAGTGLNEQFF.

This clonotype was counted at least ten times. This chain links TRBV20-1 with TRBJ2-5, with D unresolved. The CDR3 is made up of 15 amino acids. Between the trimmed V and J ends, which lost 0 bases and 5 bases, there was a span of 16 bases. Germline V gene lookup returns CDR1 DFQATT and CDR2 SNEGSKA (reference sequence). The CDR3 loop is CSARDDGLNPETQYF. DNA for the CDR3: TGCAGTGCTAGAGATGACGGCCTTAACCCGGAGACCCAGTACTTC.

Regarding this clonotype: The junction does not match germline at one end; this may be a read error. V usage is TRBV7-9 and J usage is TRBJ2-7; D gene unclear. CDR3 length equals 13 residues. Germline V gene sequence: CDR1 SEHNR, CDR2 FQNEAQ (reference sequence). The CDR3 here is CASSQDRTRHQYF. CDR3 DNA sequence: TGCGCCAGCAGCCAAGACCGAACGAGACATCAGTACTTC.

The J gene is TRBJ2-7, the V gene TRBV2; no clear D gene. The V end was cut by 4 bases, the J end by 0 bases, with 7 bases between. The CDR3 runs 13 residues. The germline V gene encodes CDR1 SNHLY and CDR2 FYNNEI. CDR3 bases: TGTGCCAGCAGTGCGAGTCCCTCCTACGAGCAGTACTTC. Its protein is CASSASPSYEQYF.

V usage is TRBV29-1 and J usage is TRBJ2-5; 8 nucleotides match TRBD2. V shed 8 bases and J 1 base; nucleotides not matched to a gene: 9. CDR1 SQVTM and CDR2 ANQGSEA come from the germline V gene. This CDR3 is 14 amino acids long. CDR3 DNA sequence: TGCAGCTTGACGCTAGCGGGTTCCCAAGAGACCCAGTACTTC. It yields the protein CSLTLAGSQETQYF.

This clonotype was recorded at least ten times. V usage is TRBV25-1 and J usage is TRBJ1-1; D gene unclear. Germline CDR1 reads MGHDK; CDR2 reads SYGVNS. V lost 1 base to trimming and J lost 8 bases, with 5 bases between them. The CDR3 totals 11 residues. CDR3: CASSEWGEAFF. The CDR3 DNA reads TGTGCCAGCAGTGAATGGGGAGAAGCTTTCTTT.

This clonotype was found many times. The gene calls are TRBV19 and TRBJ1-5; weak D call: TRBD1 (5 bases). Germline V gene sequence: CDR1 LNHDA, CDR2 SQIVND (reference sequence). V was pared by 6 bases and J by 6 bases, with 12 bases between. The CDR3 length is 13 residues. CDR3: CASRNLGAQPQHF. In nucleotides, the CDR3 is TGTGCCAGTAGGAACCTTGGGGCTCAGCCCCAGCATTTT.

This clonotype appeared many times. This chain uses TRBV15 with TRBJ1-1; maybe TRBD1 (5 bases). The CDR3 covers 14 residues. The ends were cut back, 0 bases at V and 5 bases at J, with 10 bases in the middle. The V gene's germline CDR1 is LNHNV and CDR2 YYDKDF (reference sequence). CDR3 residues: CATSRDRQGTEAFF. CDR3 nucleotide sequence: TGTGCCACCAGCAGAGATCGCCAGGGAACTGAAGCTTTCTTT.

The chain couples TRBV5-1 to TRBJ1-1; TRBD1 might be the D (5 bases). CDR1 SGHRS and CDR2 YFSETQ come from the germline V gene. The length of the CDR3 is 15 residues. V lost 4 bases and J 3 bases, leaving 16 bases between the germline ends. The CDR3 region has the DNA TGCGCCAGCAGCGTGCCGGGGACTGGGGACACTGAAGCTTTCTTT. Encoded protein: CASSVPGTGDTEAFF.

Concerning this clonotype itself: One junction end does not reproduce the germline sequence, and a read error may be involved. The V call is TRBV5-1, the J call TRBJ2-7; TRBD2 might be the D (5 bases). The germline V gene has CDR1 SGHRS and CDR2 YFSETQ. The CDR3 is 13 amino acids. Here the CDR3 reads CASSSGESWEQYF. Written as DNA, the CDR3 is TGTGCCAGCAGCTCCGGGGAATCCTGGGAGCAGTACTTC.